Listed below are T cell receptor beta chains from one sample, sequenced in a study of T cell changes during pregnancy in multiple sclerosis. This table comes from immunoSEQ multiplex PCR, and its TCRdb copy is limited to in-frame clones, with some not included. In the table there are some 74,000 clones, roughly 92% of which are singletons. The specimen comprised peripheral blood, sampled after pregnancy. The receptors derive from a female donor in good health, enrolled as a control in a pregnancy study. Both conserved end residues are part of each CDR3.

CDR3 | J | V
CAWSVQGAHTGELFF | TRBJ2-2 | TRBV30
CASSSGQGFQPQHF | TRBJ1-5 | TRBV28
CASSLDNRHTEAFF | TRBJ1-1 | TRBV19
CASSTDTYNEQFF | TRBJ2-1 | TRBV7-6
CASSLQGPRENTQYF | TRBJ2-3 | TRBV5-1
CASSIGPGQGGTGELFF | TRBJ2-2 | TRBV19
CATSVLDFRSGGYNEQFF | TRBJ2-1 | TRBV15
CASSPGLAGFTDTQYF | TRBJ2-3 | TRBV4-1
CASSTTGALEDTQYF | TRBJ2-3 | TRBV19
CASSPTVQGASDTQYF | TRBJ2-3 | TRBV5-1
CASSSTGELFF | TRBJ2-2 | TRBV6-5
CASGTGGEGRTDTQYF | TRBJ2-3 | TRBV4-2
CASGTGPDYGYTF | TRBJ1-2 | TRBV28
CASSLGTAQAYEQFF | TRBJ2-1 | TRBV7-3
CASSRAGGDQETQYF | TRBJ2-5 | TRBV19
CASSVDLAGYNEQFF | TRBJ2-1 | TRBV9
CASSSGTSGTNEQFF | TRBJ2-1 | TRBV27
CASSQTRGEGNQPQHF | TRBJ1-5 | TRBV23-1
CASSQRQARGATEAFF | TRBJ1-1 | TRBV27
CASSPRTGSSYEQYF | TRBJ2-7 | TRBV2
CSVASGQETQYF | TRBJ2-5 | TRBV29-1
CASSNLASGTYEQYF | TRBJ2-7 | TRBV6-5
CASTKTQGAHEKLFF | TRBJ1-4 | TRBV19
CSVLRTGGGNTIYF | TRBJ1-3 | TRBV29-1
CATRRLAGGSSYNEQFF | TRBJ2-1 | TRBV5-1
CASSYSQGTMNTEAFF | TRBJ1-1 | TRBV6-5
CASSQDLSGGWETQYF | TRBJ2-5 | TRBV4-1
CASSKRGRDTEAFF | TRBJ1-1 | TRBV19
CASSIGTSGGDTQYF | TRBJ2-3 | TRBV19
CASSQETAGGETQYF | TRBJ2-5 | TRBV14
CASSLRGGSYEQYF | TRBJ2-7 | TRBV7-3
CATSGDTLYEQYF | TRBJ2-7 | TRBV15
CASSFWRGSYNEQFF | TRBJ2-1 | TRBV5-1
CASSYGLAGRRFF | TRBJ2-1 | TRBV21-1
CASVVEGWETQYF | TRBJ2-5 | TRBV2
CASRGTDLTLYSYEQYF | TRBJ2-7 | TRBV28
CASSIRTGGINEQFF | TRBJ2-1 | TRBV13
CASSILKQGPNSPLHF | TRBJ1-6 | TRBV19
CASSPPRTGHFEAFF | TRBJ1-1 | TRBV18
CASSLGTVGGGIYEQYF | TRBJ2-7 | TRBV18
CSVGAGRAFF | TRBJ1-1 | TRBV29-1
CASSPGRGNTEAFF | TRBJ1-1 | TRBV2
CASSEEGAHGTEAFF | TRBJ1-1 | TRBV10-1
CSVETGESYEQYF | TRBJ2-7 | TRBV29-1
CASSWSGGALSTDTQYF | TRBJ2-3 | TRBV7-9
CASSQSPATNEKLFF | TRBJ1-4 | TRBV4-2
CASSQTGQTYEQYF | TRBJ2-7 | TRBV4-1
CASSFGPGFNEQFF | TRBJ2-1 | TRBV11-3